This T cell receptor (beta chain) originates from a study of cytomegalovirus exposure and HLA in healthy donors. Study conclusions and caveats: In presence/absence analyses, roughly uniform sequencing depth across donors was assumed.

The CDR3 totals 14 residues. Germline loops: CDR1 KGHSH, CDR2 LQKENI. The V end lost 3 bases, the J end lost 2 bases, and 11 bases lay between the germline ends. With 60 Vbeta and 13 Jbeta primers, the PCR was carried out. Libraries were prepared by immunoSEQ multiplex PCR; TCRdb keeps only in-frame clonotypes and omits some of them. The sample lists tens of thousands of clones, roughly 89% occurring once. This clone was detected once. The antigen is unknown. V is TRBV18 and J is TRBJ2-7; D is possibly TRBD2 (5 bases). This TCR came from a woman between 35 and 50 years old in good health and CMV-seropositive. Specimen: PBMCs. CDR3 region: CASSPNSGTYEQYF. The CDR3 DNA follows: TGTGCCAGCTCACCGAACTCCGGGACCTACGAGCAGTACTTC.